This entry lists 12 T cell receptor beta chains sequenced from one sample in a study of cytomegalovirus exposure and HLA in healthy donors. The primer mix had 60 Vbeta and 13 Jbeta primers. Measured with immunoSEQ multiplex PCR; TCRdb has only the in-frame clones, and not every one. This sample has some 150,000 clones; 75% to 80% occur once, and the top ten carry about 1.8%. Specimen: PBMCs. The receptors were gathered from a woman between 25 and 40 years old in good health and CMV-seronegative.

This clone came up once. V gene TRBV5-1 combines with J gene TRBJ2-1; tentative D call: TRBD1 (6 bases). V lost 2 bases to trimming and J lost 2 bases, with 14 bases between them. This CDR3 spans 16 amino acids. The V gene's germline CDR1 is SGHRS and CDR2 YFSETQ. The chain's CDR3 is CASSFHSYRAYNEQFF. CDR3 nucleotide sequence: TGCGCCAGCAGCTTTCATTCGTACAGGGCCTACAATGAGCAGTTCTTC. Complete variable domain (other parts from reference TRBV5-1 and TRBJ2-1): KAGVTQTPRYLIKTRGQQVTLSCSPISGHRSVSWYQQTPGQGLQFLFEYFSETQRNKGNFPGRFSGRQFSNSRSEMNVSTLELGDSALYLCASSFHSYRAYNEQFFGPGTRLTVL.

The chain uses TRBV6-6 and TRBJ1-1, with 9 bases fitting TRBD1. V lost 6 bases to trimming and J lost 4 bases; unmatched junction nucleotides: 6. From germline, CDR1 is MNHNY and CDR2 SVGAGI (reference sequence). The CDR3 runs 14 residues. Here the CDR3 reads CASRRTGAGTEAFF. CDR3 bases: TGTGCCAGCAGACGGACAGGGGCAGGCACTGAAGCTTTCTTT.

This chain uses TRBV9 with TRBJ1-4; 8 positions agree with TRBD1. The V gene end was trimmed by 4 bases and the J gene end by 5 bases; junction bases not matched to a gene: 4. This CDR3 has 14 residues. Germline-derived CDR1 and CDR2 are SGDLS and YYNGEE. The chain's CDR3 is CASSRQGRNEKLFF. The CDR3 nucleotides are TGTGCCAGCAGCCGACAGGGGAGGAATGAAAAACTGTTTTTT.

The chain has TRBV9 and TRBJ2-7; possible D gene TRBD1, 6 bases. Deletions cut 5 bases from V and 0 bases from J, with 9 bases between. The CDR3 extends over 13 amino acids. Germline values: CDR1 SGDLS, CDR2 YYNGEE. CDR3 in DNA: TGTGCCAGCAGTACAGGGAGCTCCTACGAGCAGTACTTC. Translation: CASSTGSSYEQYF. Supplemented by reference TRBV9 and TRBJ2-7, the full variable domain reads DSGVTQTPKHLITATGQRVTLRCSPRSGDLSVYWYQQSLDQGLQFLIQYYNGEERAKGNILERFSAQQFPDLHSELNLSSLELGDSALYFCASSTGSSYEQYFGPGTRLTVT.

V usage is TRBV6-6 and J usage is TRBJ2-3, with TRBD1 matching over 12 bases. There are 16 residues in the CDR3. J gave up 3 bases and V 6 bases, and 7 bases lay outside the gene matches. The V gene's germline CDR1 is MNHNY and CDR2 SVGAGI (reference sequence). The CDR3 region is CASREPGQGATDTQYF. Written as DNA, the CDR3 is TGTGCCAGCAGGGAACCGGGACAGGGGGCGACAGATACGCAGTATTTT.

V is TRBV5-1 and J is TRBJ1-1; unclear D gene. The CDR3 loop spans 13 amino acids. The ends were cut back, 1 base at V and 1 base at J, with 5 bases in the middle. Germline values: CDR1 SGHRS, CDR2 YFSETQ. The CDR3 DNA sequence: TGCGCCAGCAGCTTGAACTGGAACACTGAAGCTTTCTTT. Its translation: CASSLNWNTEAFF. The full variable domain, completed using reference TRBV5-1 and TRBJ1-1, is KAGVTQTPRYLIKTRGQQVTLSCSPISGHRSVSWYQQTPGQGLQFLFEYFSETQRNKGNFPGRFSGRQFSNSRSEMNVSTLELGDSALYLCASSLNWNTEAFFGQGTRLTVV.

This clone showed up just a few times. This chain joins TRBV15 and TRBJ1-3; D is perhaps TRBD1 (5 bases). Trimming removed 0 bases from V and 11 bases from J, with 14 bases in between. The CDR3 runs 14 residues. The germline CDR1 and CDR2 sequences are LNHNV and YYDKDF (reference sequence). In nucleotides, the CDR3 is TGTGCCACCAGCAGAGATAAGGGGCAGATCGCCATATATTTT. This encodes CATSRDKGQIAIYF.

V usage is TRBV30 and J usage is TRBJ2-7; D perhaps matches TRBD1 (5 bases). The V and J ends lost 8 bases and 7 bases respectively, with 21 bases between them. Germline V CDR1 and CDR2: GTSNPN, SVGIG (reference sequence). The CDR3 is 13 amino acids. The CDR3 DNA reads TGTGCCGGGTCTGGGGCCGTTATGGGGGAGCAGTACTTC. Residues: CAGSGAVMGEQYF.

This clone appeared a few times. The chain has TRBV10-1 and TRBJ2-2, with D uncertain. The germline V and J ends were trimmed by 7 bases and 3 bases, with 6 bases remaining between them. Germline V gene lookup returns CDR1 WNHNN and CDR2 SYGVQD (reference sequence). CDR3 length equals 12 residues. CDR3 bases: TGCGCCAGCACCGGGTACACCGGGGAGCTGTTTTTT. This codes for CASTGYTGELFF.

The V and J genes are TRBV5-1 and TRBJ2-7; possible D gene TRBD2, 6 bases. Trimming stripped 2 bases from V and 1 base from J, with 13 bases between. The CDR3 is 15 amino acids. In germline, CDR1 is SGHRS, CDR2 YFSETQ. CDR3 amino acids: CASSFNGEVSYEQYF. The CDR3 DNA reads as TGCGCCAGCAGCTTCAATGGGGAGGTTTCCTACGAGCAGTACTTC.

This chain connects TRBV10-3 to TRBJ2-5, with D perhaps matching TRBD2 (6 bases). CDR1 and CDR2 (germline): ENHRY, SYGVKD. CDR3 length: 16 amino acids. V dropped 0 bases and J dropped 1 base, with 12 bases sitting between them. CDR3 region: CAISESGAAGQETQYF. CDR3 nucleotide sequence: TGTGCCATCAGTGAGTCCGGGGCAGCGGGCCAAGAGACCCAGTACTTC.

The J gene is TRBJ2-6, the V gene TRBV4-2, with D unclear. CDR1 and CDR2 (germline): LGHNA, YNFKEQ. Between the trimmed V and J ends, which lost 1 base and 2 bases, there was a span of 12 bases. The CDR3 has 17 residues. In DNA, the CDR3 is TGTGCCAGCAGCCAAGTGTTGCCGGCGGCTGGGGCCAACGTCCTGACTTTC. Amino acids: CASSQVLPAAGANVLTF.